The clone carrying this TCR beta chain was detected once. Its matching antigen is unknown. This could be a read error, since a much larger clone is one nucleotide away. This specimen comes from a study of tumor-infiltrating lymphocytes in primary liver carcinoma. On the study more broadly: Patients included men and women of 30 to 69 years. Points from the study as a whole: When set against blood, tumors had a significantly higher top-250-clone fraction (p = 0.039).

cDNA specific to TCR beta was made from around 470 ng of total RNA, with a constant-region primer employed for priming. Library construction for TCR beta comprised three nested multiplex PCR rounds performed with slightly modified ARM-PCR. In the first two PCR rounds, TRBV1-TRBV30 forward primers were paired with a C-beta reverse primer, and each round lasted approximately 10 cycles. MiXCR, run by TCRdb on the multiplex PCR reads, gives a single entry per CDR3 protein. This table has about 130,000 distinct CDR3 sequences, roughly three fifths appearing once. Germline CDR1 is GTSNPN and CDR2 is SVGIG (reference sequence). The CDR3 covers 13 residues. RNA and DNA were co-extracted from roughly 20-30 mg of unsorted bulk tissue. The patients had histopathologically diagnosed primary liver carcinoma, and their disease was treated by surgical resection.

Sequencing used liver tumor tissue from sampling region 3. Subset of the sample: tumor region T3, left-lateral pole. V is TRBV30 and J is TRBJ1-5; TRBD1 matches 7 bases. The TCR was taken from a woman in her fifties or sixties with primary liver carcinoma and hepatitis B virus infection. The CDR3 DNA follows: TGTGTCTGGAGTCCCACAGGGGTTCAGCCCCAGCATTTT. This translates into CVWSPTGVQPQHF.